Each of the 9 T cell receptor beta chains below was sequenced from the same sample in a study of radiotherapy plus CTLA-4 blockade in lung cancer. Sequencing used immunoSEQ multiplex PCR; TCRdb keeps in-frame clones, though not all of them. The table shows 55,000 to 80,000 clones, with around 87% occurring only once. This specimen consisted of peripheral blood, obtained from a patient treated with radiotherapy plus ipilimumab. These receptors came from a human donor with non-small cell lung cancer that progressed on radiotherapy plus ipilimumab.

The chain uses TRBV6-5 and TRBJ2-5; 11 bases are shared with TRBD1. The CDR3 runs to 15 residues. Germline CDR1 MNHEY, CDR2 SVGAGI. Trimming cost V 6 bases and J 5 bases; bases outside gene matches: 8. Here the CDR3 reads CASRKDRGRSETQYF. CDR3 DNA: TGTGCCAGCAGAAAGGACAGGGGGCGGTCCGAGACCCAGTACTTC.

CDR3 loop: CAWGTTGNTIYF. For the CDR3, the DNA is TGTGCCTGGGGGACCACTGGAAACACCATATATTTT. This chain connects TRBV30 to TRBJ1-3, with D possibly TRBD1 on 5 matching bases. The CDR3 is 12 residues long. Germline V gene lookup returns CDR1 GTSNPN and CDR2 SVGIG (reference sequence). Trimming removed 5 bases from V and 2 bases from J, with 7 bases in between.

The chain has TRBV18 and TRBJ2-5; TRBD2 is a possible D gene (6 bases). Deletions cut 4 bases from V and 5 bases from J, with 11 bases between. The CDR3 spans 13 residues. Germline values: CDR1 KGHSH, CDR2 LQKENI. DNA for the CDR3: TGTGCCAGCTCACTTCCTGCGGGGGAGACCCAGTACTTC. Protein: CASSLPAGETQYF.

About this clone itself: The junction differs from germline at one of its ends, possibly a read error. The chain has TRBV7-7 and TRBJ2-1; TRBD1 agrees at 9 bases. Germline V gene lookup returns CDR1 SSHAT and CDR2 FNYEAQ (reference sequence). The CDR3 loop spans 18 amino acids. DNA of the CDR3: TGTGCTAGCAGCTTATATAGCTTCTCGGGACAGGGACACAATGAGCAGTTCTTC. Translating gives CASSLYSFSGQGHNEQFF.

The chain is built from TRBV5-1 and TRBJ1-1, with 8 bases lining up with TRBD1. The germline gives CDR1 SGHRS, CDR2 YFSETQ. The CDR3 has 15 amino acids. J gave up 1 base and V 4 bases, and 6 bases lay outside the gene matches. CDR3 coding DNA: TGCGCCAGCAGCGGACAGGGTATAGGGAACACTGAAGCTTTCTTT. Translated: CASSGQGIGNTEAFF.

The chain employs TRBV4-2 and TRBJ2-1; D is uncertain. Trimming removed 0 bases from V and 2 bases from J, with 2 bases in between. The CDR3 runs 13 residues. Germline assignment: CDR1 LGHNA and CDR2 YNFKEQ. Here the CDR3 reads CASSQETYNEQFF. The DNA of the CDR3 is TGTGCCAGCAGCCAAGAAACCTACAATGAGCAGTTCTTC.

The chain couples TRBV10-1 to TRBJ1-2, with D perhaps matching TRBD1 (5 bases). The CDR3 runs to 13 residues. V lost 6 bases, J lost 5 bases, and 13 bases lay in between. In germline, CDR1 is WNHNN, CDR2 SYGVQD (reference sequence). The CDR3 DNA follows: TGCGCCAGCAGCGACAGCAGCCCGTATGGCTACACCTTC. The encoded protein is CASSDSSPYGYTF.

This chain connects TRBV6-1 to TRBJ2-7; 7 bases agree with TRBD1. Germline V gene sequence: CDR1 MNHNS, CDR2 SASEGT. Trimming cost V 7 bases and J 5 bases; bases outside gene matches: 5. There are 12 residues in the CDR3. CDR3 nucleotides: TGTGCCAGCAAGGGACAGCGCGACGAGCAGTACTTC. This sequence encodes CASKGQRDEQYF.

The chain links TRBV2 to TRBJ2-4, with D perhaps matching TRBD1 (6 bases). The V end lost 8 bases, the J end lost 0 bases, and 14 bases lay between the germline ends. Germline CDR1 SNHLY, CDR2 FYNNEI. CDR3 length: 15 amino acids. CDR3 bases: TGTGCCAGCCGGGACACCTATTTAGCCAAAAACATTCAGTACTTC. Its protein is CASRDTYLAKNIQYF. The complete variable domain, with remaining parts taken from reference TRBV2 and TRBJ2-4, reads EPEVTQTPSHQVTQMGQEVILRCVPISNHLYFYWYRQILGQKVEFLVSFYNNEISEKSEIFDDQFSVERPDGSNFTLKIRSTKLEDSAMYFCASRDTYLAKNIQYFGAGTRLSVL.